This is a list of T cell receptor beta chains from one sample in a study of OX40 agonist ivuxolimab in advanced cancers. TCRdb's copy holds only in-frame clones and misses some; the assay was immunoSEQ multiplex PCR. Of 90,000 to 100,000 clones listed, 88% are singletons. The sequences come from CD4+ or CD8+ T cells sorted from blood, collected in a trial of the OX40 agonist ivuxolimab. The receptors here all came from an adult with an advanced solid tumor such as melanoma, head and neck, liver or kidney cancer. The CDR3 runs from the conserved cysteine through the conserved F or W. A D gene is named only where the DNA matches it firmly. Expanded clones get a size class; other rows say once, few or many, or leave the size out.

D gene,V gene,clone size,J gene,CDR3 DNA,CDR3 protein
-,TRBV30,few,TRBJ1-6,TGTGCCTGGGCTCAGGGCGGTAATTCACCCCTCCACTTT,CAWAQGGNSPLHF
-,TRBV28,-,TRBJ1-2,TGTGCCAGCGGGAAGGCGGGGGGACTCAACTATGGCTACACCTTC,CASGKAGGLNYGYTF
-,TRBV6-5,few,TRBJ1-2,TGTGCCAGCAGTTTGGAGGGGGACTATGGCTACACCTTC,CASSLEGDYGYTF
-,TRBV6-5,-,TRBJ2-7,TGTGCCAGCAGCCTCCGGGGCGGCTATTCCTACGAGCAGTACTTC,CASSLRGGYSYEQYF
TRBD2,TRBV7-7,-,TRBJ2-1,TGTGCCAGCAGCCCTACTAGCGGGAGGGACAATGAGCAGTTCTTC,CASSPTSGRDNEQFF
-,TRBV27,once,TRBJ2-5,TGTGCCAGCAGTCTAGACCAAGAGACCCAGTACTTC,CASSLDQETQYF
-,TRBV7-8,-,TRBJ1-1,TGTGCCAGCAGCTTAACAGGGATTTTGAACACTGAAGCTTTCTTT,CASSLTGILNTEAFF
TRBD1,TRBV11-2,-,TRBJ1-1,TGTGCCAGCACTCGGGGACAGTCGAACACTGAAGCTTTCTTT,CASTRGQSNTEAFF
TRBD2,TRBV7-3,-,TRBJ2-1,TGTGCCAGCAGCTTCGCGGGAGGGCCGCGGAATGAGCAGTTCTTC,CASSFAGGPRNEQFF
-,TRBV5-4,-,TRBJ1-1,TGTGCCAGCAGCTTACCAGGTGACCACACTGAAGCTTTCTTT,CASSLPGDHTEAFF
-,TRBV6-6,once,TRBJ1-2,TGTGCCAGCAGCCAAGCACAGGGCGCCTATGGCTACACCTTC,CASSQAQGAYGYTF
-,TRBV27,-,TRBJ1-6,TGTGCCAGCAGGTCGATTGGGGAGACTTCACCCCTCCACTTT,CASRSIGETSPLHF
TRBD1,TRBV2,-,TRBJ1-2,TGTGCCAGCAGGGGGGGGACAGGCTTCTATGGCTACACCTTC,CASRGGTGFYGYTF
-,TRBV28,-,TRBJ1-2,TGTGCCAGCAGTTTACGTTGGGCAAACTACACCTTC,CASSLRWANYTF
TRBD1,TRBV28,-,TRBJ1-5,TGTGCCATCAATAAACAGGGGGCGTTCAATCAGCCCCAGCATTTT,CAINKQGAFNQPQHF
-,TRBV18,-,TRBJ2-1,TGTGCCAGCTCACCTCAGGGAAATGAGCAGTTCTTC,CASSPQGNEQFF
-,TRBV29-1,-,TRBJ1-1,TGCAGCGTTAAATCTACGAACAGGAACACTGAAGCTTTCTTT,CSVKSTNRNTEAFF
-,TRBV19,-,TRBJ1-1,TGTGCCAGTACCAACACAGCGGGGGCAACTGAAGCTTTCTTT,CASTNTAGATEAFF
-,TRBV10-1,-,TRBJ1-1,TGCGCCAGCAGTGAGCTAGAGAACACTGAAGCTTTCTTT,CASSELENTEAFF
TRBD1,TRBV28,-,TRBJ2-7,TGTGCCAGCAGTGGACCCGGGACAGGCCCCTACGAGCAGTACTTC,CASSGPGTGPYEQYF